This T cell receptor beta chain is drawn from a study of CD8+ T cells in alopecia areata. This clone appeared once. Following RNA extraction, reverse transcription yielded cDNA that acted as the sequencing template. Data came from immunoSEQ multiplex PCR; TCRdb stores just in-frame clones and leaves some out. The profile shows around 200,000 clones, roughly three fifths of them singletons. Treatment described: oral pan-JAK inhibitor, 5-10 mg twice daily. This clonotype was obtained from a human donor with alopecia areata. The sequencing here drew on CD8+ T cells sorted from blood, taken at week 24, from a patient treated with tofacitinib.

CDR3 coding DNA: TGTGCCAGCAGTTTAGGCAGGGCCGGACAGCCCCAGCATTTT. This gives the protein CASSLGRAGQPQHF. The J gene is TRBJ1-5, the V gene TRBV27, with D perhaps TRBD1 (5 bases). The CDR3 consists of 14 residues. The germline gives CDR1 MNHEY, CDR2 SMNVEV (reference sequence). The V end lost 2 bases, the J end lost 7 bases, and 12 bases lay between the germline ends.